This paragraph reports one T cell receptor (beta chain). At least ten counts were recorded for this clonotype. Its antigen is still unknown. Base quality data are lacking; no much larger clone is found one base away. Preparation of the library involved PCR. Sequencer: Illumina HiSeq 4000. Preparation of bulk TCR libraries followed a previously described approach, with the TCR primers listed in Table S5. Total RNA was purified with the Qiagen AllPrep DNA/RNA kit. Reads from multiple sequencing runs of the same library were pooled before analysis. Turning to the authors' computational methods: Reads were retained only if the reads had an exact TCR constant sequence, and the retained reads were trimmed to 150 nt and grouped according to their 12-nt molecular barcodes. Reads in each barcode group were sub-clustered using a 15% Levenshtein threshold, and a quality-weighted consensus sequence was built for each RNA molecule. Non-functional sequences were filtered out, along with any lower-count sequence sitting one edit away from another sequence. Based on fitting two negative binomial distributions, any barcode sub-cluster with under 20% of the maximum read count was discarded. The public reads were reanalyzed by TCRdb: fastp trimming at Q25, MiXCR alignment, in-frame beta chains only. Each entry is one CDR3 protein sequence, shown with its most common DNA and genes. The V and J calls, along with clone size, are taken from TCRdb and not from the paper's own processing. For this sample there are about 640,000 distinct CDR3 sequences; less than 20% appear just once. 0.75% to 0.95% of the sample belongs to the ten largest clones.

Libraries of naive CD8 T cells were built from anywhere between roughly 19,000 and 1,000,000 sorted cells, with 10%, 30% or 50% of the purified RNA used. On a BD FACSAria II, naive CD8 T cells were FACS-sorted as CD8+CD4-CCR7+CD45RA+ and collected into RLT Plus buffer. Approximately nine TCR copies' worth of Jurkat RNA were spiked into about 20,000-1,100,000 naive CD8 T cell samples to test detection sensitivity. Enrichment of CD8 T cells was done with RosetteSep CD8+ T Cell Enrichment Cocktail plus Ficoll-Paque, and ACK red cell lysis came afterward. This entry belongs to a study of molecular identifiers for immune sequencing clone quantification (dated by TCRdb to 2017 to 2018). Some background on the complete study: In a replicate experiment, RNA from roughly 20,000 or 100,000 naive CD8 T cells was split into five aliquots, four of which were sequenced. CD8 T cells were used in a methods study to benchmark molecular-identifier clustering-based TCR repertoire sequencing (MIDCIRS) and TCR RNA copy counting.

Results and caveats for the whole study, not just this receptor: When barcode sub-clustering was left out, chimeric consensus sequences inflated TCR diversity, with chimeras reaching as high as 47%. In CMV-specific effector cells, clones with more than 20 RNA copies contained over 97% of molecules, whereas in naive cells such clones contained under 1% of molecules. Spiked-in Jurkat TCR RNA equal to a single cell's worth was reported to be detectable even within 1,100,000 naive CD8 T cells. Naive libraries contained spiked-in Jurkat TCR RNA (10 copies' worth), which is not part of the donor repertoire. Modeling estimated roughly 3.2 recovered TCR RNA copies per cell, compared with about ten by digital PCR, which implies about 32% capture efficiency. Identical TCR molecules sharing a barcode could cause highly expanded clone sizes to be underestimated.

V and J are truncated by 2 bases and 4 bases respectively, leaving an intervening sequence of 12 bases. The CDR3 starts with the cysteine, ends with the phenylalanine, and has 15 residues. Of all the DNA, just the CDR3 is kept, 45 bases in frame from base 1. Sample: naive CD8+ T cells from blood, with Jurkat cell RNA spiked in. This specimen's cell subset or site label, interpreted: FACS-sorted CD8+CD4-CCR7+CD45RA+ naive T cells. The chain links TRBV12-3 or TRBV12-4 with TRBJ1-5; the D gene cannot be named for sure. The TCR sequence derives from a human donor in good health. Some libraries in this study had Jurkat cell RNA spiked in. This receptor carries the CDR3 CASSLSLWGNQPQHF. The nucleotide sequence reads TGTGCCAGCAGTTTATCCCTTTGGGGAAATCAGCCCCAGCATTTT.